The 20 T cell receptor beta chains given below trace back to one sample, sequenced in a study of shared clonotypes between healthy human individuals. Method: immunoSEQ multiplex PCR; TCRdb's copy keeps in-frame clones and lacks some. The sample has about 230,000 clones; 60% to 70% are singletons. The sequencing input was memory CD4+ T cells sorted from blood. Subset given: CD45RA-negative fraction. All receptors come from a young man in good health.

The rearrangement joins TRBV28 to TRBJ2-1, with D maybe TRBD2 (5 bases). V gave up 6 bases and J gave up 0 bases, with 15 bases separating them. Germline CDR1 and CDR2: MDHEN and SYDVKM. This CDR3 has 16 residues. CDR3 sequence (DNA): TGTGCCAGCAGCTCATCTGAGGCGGGCTCCTACAATGAGCAGTTCTTC. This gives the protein CASSSSEAGSYNEQFF.

CDR3 protein: CASSLSGSGRETQYF. For the CDR3, the DNA is TGTGCCAGCAGTTTATCTGGTAGCGGGAGAGAGACCCAGTACTTC. This sequence joins TRBV28 and TRBJ2-5; 9 bases are shared with TRBD2. This CDR3 contains 15 residues. Germline CDR1 is MDHEN and CDR2 is SYDVKM. J gave up 4 bases and V 1 base, and 4 bases lay outside the gene matches.

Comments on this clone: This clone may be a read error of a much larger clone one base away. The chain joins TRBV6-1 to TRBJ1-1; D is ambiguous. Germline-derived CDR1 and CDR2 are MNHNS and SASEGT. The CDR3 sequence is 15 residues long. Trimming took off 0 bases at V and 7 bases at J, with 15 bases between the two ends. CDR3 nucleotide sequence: TGTGCCAGCAGTGAAGCGTGGAGGCACTCGGGTGAAGCTTTCTTT. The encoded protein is CASSEAWRHSGEAFF.

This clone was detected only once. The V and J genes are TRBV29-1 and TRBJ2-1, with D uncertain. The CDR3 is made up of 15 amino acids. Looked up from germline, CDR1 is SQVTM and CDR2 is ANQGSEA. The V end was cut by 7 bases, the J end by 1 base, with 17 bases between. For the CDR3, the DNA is TGCAGCGCCCTGTTTTTGAGGCTGTCCTACAATGAGCAGTTCTTC. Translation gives CSALFLRLSYNEQFF.

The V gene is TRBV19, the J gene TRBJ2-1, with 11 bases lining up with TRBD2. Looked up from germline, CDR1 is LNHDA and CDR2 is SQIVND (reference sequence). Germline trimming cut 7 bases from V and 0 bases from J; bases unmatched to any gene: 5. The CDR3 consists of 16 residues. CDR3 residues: CASTSGRRSSYNEQFF. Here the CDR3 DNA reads TGTGCCAGTACTAGCGGGAGGCGGAGCTCCTACAATGAGCAGTTCTTC. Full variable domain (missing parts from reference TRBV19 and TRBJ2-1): DGGITQSPKYLFRKEGQNVTLSCEQNLNHDAMYWYRQDPGQGLRLIYYSQIVNDFQKGDIAEGYSVSREKKESFPLTVTSAQKNPTAFYLCASTSGRRSSYNEQFFGPGTRLTVL.

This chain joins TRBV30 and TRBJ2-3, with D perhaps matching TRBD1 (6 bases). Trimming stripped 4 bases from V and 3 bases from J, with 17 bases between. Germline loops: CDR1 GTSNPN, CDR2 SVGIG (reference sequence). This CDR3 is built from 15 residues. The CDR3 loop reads CAWTGTRVGTDTQYF. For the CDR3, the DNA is TGTGCCTGGACCGGGACAAGGGTAGGGACAGATACGCAGTATTTT.

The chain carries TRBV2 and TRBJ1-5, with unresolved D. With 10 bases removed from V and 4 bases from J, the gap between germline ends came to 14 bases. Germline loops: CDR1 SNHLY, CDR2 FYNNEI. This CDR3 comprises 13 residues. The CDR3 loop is CATGREDNQPQHF. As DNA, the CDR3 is TGTGCCACCGGAAGGGAAGATAATCAGCCCCAGCATTTT.

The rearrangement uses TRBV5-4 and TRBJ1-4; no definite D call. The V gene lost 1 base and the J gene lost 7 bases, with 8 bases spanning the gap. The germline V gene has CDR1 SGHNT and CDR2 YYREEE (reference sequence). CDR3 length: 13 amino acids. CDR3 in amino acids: CASSLPPSEKLFF. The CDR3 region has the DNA TGTGCCAGCAGCTTGCCGCCCAGTGAAAAACTGTTTTTT.

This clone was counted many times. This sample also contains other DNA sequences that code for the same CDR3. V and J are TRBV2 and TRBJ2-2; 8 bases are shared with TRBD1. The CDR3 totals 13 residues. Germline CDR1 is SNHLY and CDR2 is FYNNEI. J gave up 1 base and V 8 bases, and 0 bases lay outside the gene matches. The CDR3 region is CASGQGNTGELFF. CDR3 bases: TGTGCCAGCGGACAGGGGAACACCGGGGAGCTGTTTTTT.

CDR3 protein: CASSLFRQAGANVLTF. The CDR3 region has the DNA TGTGCCAGCAGTTTATTCCGACAGGCTGGGGCCAACGTCCTGACTTTC. The V call is TRBV28, the J call TRBJ2-6; TRBD1 is a possible D gene (6 bases). V lost 1 base and J 2 bases, leaving 9 bases between the germline ends. The CDR3 contains 16 residues. CDR1 is MDHEN, CDR2 SYDVKM, per germline.

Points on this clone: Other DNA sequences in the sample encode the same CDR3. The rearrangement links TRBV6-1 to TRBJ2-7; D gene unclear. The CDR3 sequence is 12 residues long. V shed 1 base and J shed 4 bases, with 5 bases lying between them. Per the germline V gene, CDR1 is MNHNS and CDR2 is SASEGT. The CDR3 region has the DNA TGTGCCAGCAGTGAAGGAGGTTACGAGCAGTACTTC. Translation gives CASSEGGYEQYF.

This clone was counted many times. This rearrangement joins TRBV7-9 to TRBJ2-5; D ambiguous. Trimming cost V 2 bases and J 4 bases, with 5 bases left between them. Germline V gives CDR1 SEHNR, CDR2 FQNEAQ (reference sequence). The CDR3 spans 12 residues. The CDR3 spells CASSLSRETQYF. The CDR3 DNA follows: TGTGCCAGCAGCTTAAGTCGAGAGACCCAGTACTTC.

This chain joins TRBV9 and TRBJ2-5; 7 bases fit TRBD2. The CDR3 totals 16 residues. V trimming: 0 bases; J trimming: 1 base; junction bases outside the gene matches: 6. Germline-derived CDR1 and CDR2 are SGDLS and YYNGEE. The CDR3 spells CASSVVVGGPQETQYF. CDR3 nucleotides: TGTGCCAGCAGCGTAGTGGTGGGAGGGCCCCAAGAGACCCAGTACTTC.

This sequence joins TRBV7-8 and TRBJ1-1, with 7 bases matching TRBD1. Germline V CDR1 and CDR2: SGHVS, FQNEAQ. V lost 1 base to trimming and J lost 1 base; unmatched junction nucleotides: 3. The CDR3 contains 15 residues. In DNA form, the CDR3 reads TGTGCCAGCAGCTTAGTAGGGACAGCGAACACTGAAGCTTTCTTT. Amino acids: CASSLVGTANTEAFF.

Here the CDR3 reads CAISGRGLEYNEQFF. In nucleotides, the CDR3 is TGTGCCATCAGTGGGCGGGGGCTGGAGTACAATGAGCAGTTCTTC. V usage is TRBV10-3 and J usage is TRBJ2-1; a weak D match, TRBD2 (7 bases). The V end was cut by 4 bases, the J end by 4 bases, with 14 bases between. Germline V CDR1 and CDR2: ENHRY, SYGVKD. The CDR3 spans 15 residues.

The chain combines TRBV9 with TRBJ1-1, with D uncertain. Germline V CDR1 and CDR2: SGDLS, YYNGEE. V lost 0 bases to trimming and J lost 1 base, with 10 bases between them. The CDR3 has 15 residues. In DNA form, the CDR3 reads TGTGCCAGCAGCGTAGCGGCAGCTGGGAACACTGAAGCTTTCTTT. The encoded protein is CASSVAAAGNTEAFF.

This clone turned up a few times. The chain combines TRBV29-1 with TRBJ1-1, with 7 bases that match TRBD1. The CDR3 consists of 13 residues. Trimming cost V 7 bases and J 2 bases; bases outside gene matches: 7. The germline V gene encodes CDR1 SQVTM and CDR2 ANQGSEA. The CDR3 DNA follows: TGCAGCGCAGGGGGGGGTCTAAACACTGAAGCTTTCTTT. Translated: CSAGGGLNTEAFF.

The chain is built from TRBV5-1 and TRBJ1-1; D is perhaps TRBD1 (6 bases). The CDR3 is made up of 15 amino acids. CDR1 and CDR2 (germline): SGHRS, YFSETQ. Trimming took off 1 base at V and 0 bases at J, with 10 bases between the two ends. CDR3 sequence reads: CASSLSGALNTEAFF. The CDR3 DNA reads TGCGCCAGCAGCTTGTCGGGGGCCTTGAACACTGAAGCTTTCTTT.

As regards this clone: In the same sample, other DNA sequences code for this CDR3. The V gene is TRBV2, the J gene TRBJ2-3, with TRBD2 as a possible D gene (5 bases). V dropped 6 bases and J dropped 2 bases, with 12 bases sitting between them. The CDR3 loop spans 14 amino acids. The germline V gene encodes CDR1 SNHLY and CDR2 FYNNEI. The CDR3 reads CASRDWDYTDTQYF. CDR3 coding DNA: TGTGCCAGCAGGGACTGGGATTACACAGATACGCAGTATTTT.

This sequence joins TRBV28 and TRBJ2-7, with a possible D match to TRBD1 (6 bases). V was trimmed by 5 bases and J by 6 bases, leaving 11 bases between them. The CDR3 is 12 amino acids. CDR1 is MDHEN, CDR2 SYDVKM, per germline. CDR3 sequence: CASSTGRLEQYF. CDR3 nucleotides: TGTGCCAGCAGTACAGGGCGTCTCGAGCAGTACTTC.